This T cell receptor (beta chain) was recorded in a study of T cell responses to AZD1222 COVID-19 vaccine. Germline CDR1 reads LGHDT; CDR2 reads YNNKEL (reference sequence). The ends were cut back, 4 bases at V and 5 bases at J, with 11 bases in the middle. The CDR3 contains 13 residues. Only in-frame clones appear in the TCRdb table, and some are missing; sequencing was by immunoSEQ multiplex PCR. The sample carries about 130,000 clones, around 90% recorded once. Worth noting for this clone: Its antigen is undetermined.

General observations from the study: At study baseline, merely six AZD1222 recipients were seropositive. The donors showed a predominance of white British ancestry and of females, with possible underestimation of clonal diversity. Breadth and depth of Spike-specific TCRs rose after two AZD1222 doses.

This clonotype was obtained from an adult who received the AZD1222 COVID-19 vaccine. The input for sequencing was peripheral blood, taken 28 days after the second AZD1222 dose. The V gene is TRBV3-1 (or the pseudogene TRBV3-2), the J gene TRBJ1-1; D perhaps matches TRBD1 (6 bases). CDR3 DNA sequence: TGTGCCAGCAGCCGCGGGGGGCGAACTGAAGCTTTCTTT. It encodes CASSRGGRTEAFF.